The next 5 T cell receptor beta chains were all read from a single sample in a study of T cell responses to AZD1222 COVID-19 vaccine. This table comes from immunoSEQ multiplex PCR, and its TCRdb copy is limited to in-frame clones, with some not included. The table lists 55,000 to 90,000 clones, about four fifths of them singletons. Sequenced material: peripheral blood, taken on day 0 of AZD1222 vaccination. Receptors were obtained from an adult in good health.

The chain combines TRBV28 with TRBJ1-1, with D hard to call. The CDR3 sequence is 13 residues long. Trimming took 7 bases from V and 0 from J, leaving 9 bases between them. CDR1 is MDHEN, CDR2 SYDVKM, per germline. CDR3 loop: CASTPAMNTEAFF. The DNA for the CDR3 is TGTGCCAGCACTCCAGCCATGAACACTGAAGCTTTCTTT.

This clone showed up just once. The chain has TRBV4-3 and TRBJ2-7, with a tentative D call TRBD2 (6 bases). V lost 0 bases and J lost 7, with 13 bases in between. The germline CDR1 and CDR2 sequences are LGHNA and YSLEER. There are 14 residues in the CDR3. The CDR3 DNA is TGCGCCAGCAGCCAAGATCTACTAGCAAGTGAGCAGTACTTC. Protein: CASSQDLLASEQYF.

The rearrangement joins TRBV6-2 or TRBV6-3 to TRBJ1-6; D call uncertain. The V gene lost 0 bases and the J gene lost 7 bases, with 10 bases spanning the gap. The CDR3 is made up of 15 amino acids. CDR1 MNHEY and CDR2 SVGEGT come from the germline V gene. CDR3 coding DNA: TGTGCCAGCAGTTACTCGCTCGAGGAAAATTCACCCCTCCACTTT. Encoded protein: CASSYSLEENSPLHF.

The rearrangement links TRBV5-1 to TRBJ2-7; D remains ambiguous. Germline CDR1 and CDR2: SGHRS and YFSETQ. With 0 bases removed from V and 1 base from J, the gap between germline ends came to 8 bases. The CDR3 runs 14 residues. The CDR3 loop is CASSLGDTSYEQYF. CDR3 DNA: TGCGCCAGCAGCTTGGGTGACACTTCCTACGAGCAGTACTTC.

The chain has TRBV11-2 and TRBJ2-5, with TRBD2 as a possible D gene (5 bases). The V end was cut by 4 bases, the J end by 5 bases, with 11 bases between. The CDR3 has 13 residues. Germline lookup yields CDR1 SGHAT and CDR2 FQNNGV. This chain's CDR3 is CASSSGLAETQYF. DNA for the CDR3: TGTGCCAGCAGCTCGGGCCTAGCCGAGACCCAGTACTTC.